This TCR beta chain was obtained from a study of blood T cell repertoires in COVID-19. Study information: COVID-19 samples, acute and convalescent, were from the United States, Italy and Spain. The cDNA or gDNA used as material had been derived from T cells, B-cell-depleted T cells, or PBMCs.

Method: immunoSEQ multiplex PCR; TCRdb's copy keeps in-frame clones and lacks some. Here the sample spans some 170,000 clones, around 80% being singletons. Trimming took 2 bases from V and 0 from J, leaving 2 bases between them. This CDR3 region has 13 residues. Germline CDR1 and CDR2: MNHEY and SMNVEV (reference sequence). This clone was detected only a few times. Participants reported their clinical history, and cohort assignment relied on those reports. The recovered donors of Cohort 3 showed two negative PCRs, clearance, or symptom resolution. Sample: PBMCs or T cells enriched from blood (not recorded which). This sequence originates from a man aged 50 to 59 who had recovered from COVID-19. The chain has TRBV27 and TRBJ1-3; D gene unclear. The CDR3 DNA is TGTGCCAGCAGTTTACGCTCTGGAAACACCATATATTTT. This encodes CASSLRSGNTIYF.